This TCR beta chain was documented in a study of shared clonotypes between healthy human individuals. Overall study findings and caveats: The study sampled only blood, and tissue repertoires likely differ.

There are a few counts of this clone. What it recognizes is unknown. V lost 6 bases to trimming and J lost 8 bases, with 22 bases between them. CDR1 and CDR2 (germline): KGHSH, LQKENI. This CDR3 has 15 amino acids. Data came from immunoSEQ multiplex PCR; TCRdb stores just in-frame clones and leaves some out. The data show around 500,000 clones, roughly 80% seen once. The TCR originated in a woman aged 40-49 years in good health. Some clones in this sample may be carry-over from other donors' samples. This chain links TRBV18 with TRBJ1-2, with D possibly matching TRBD1 (6 bases). Sequenced input: PBMCs. CDR3 bases: TGTGCCAGCTCCCCTAACAGGGACGGCGGAAGCGGCTACACCTTC. This sequence encodes CASSPNRDGGSGYTF.